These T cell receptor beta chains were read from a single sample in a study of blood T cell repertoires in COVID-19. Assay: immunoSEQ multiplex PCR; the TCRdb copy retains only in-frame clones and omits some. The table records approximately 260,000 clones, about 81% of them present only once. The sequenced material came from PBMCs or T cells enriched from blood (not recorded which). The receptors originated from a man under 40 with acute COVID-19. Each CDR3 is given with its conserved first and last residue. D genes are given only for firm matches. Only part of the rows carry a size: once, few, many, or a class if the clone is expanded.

CDR3nt: TGCGCCAGCAGCCAAGGTTACGGACTATCCTACAATGAGCAGTTCTTC; CDR3aa: CASSQGYGLSYNEQFF; v_gene: TRBV4-1; d_gene: -; abundance: -; j_gene: TRBJ2-1
CDR3nt: TGTGCCTGGAGTGATGACAGGGGTACGGATATAAGGGTGGGCTACACCTTC; CDR3aa: CAWSDDRGTDIRVGYTF; v_gene: TRBV30; d_gene: TRBD1; abundance: -; j_gene: TRBJ1-2
CDR3nt: TGCAGCGTTGAAAGACAGTACACCGGGGAGCTGTTTTTT; CDR3aa: CSVERQYTGELFF; v_gene: TRBV29-1; d_gene: -; abundance: -; j_gene: TRBJ2-2
CDR3nt: TGTGCCTGGGCGGGTGGCACCATATATTTT; CDR3aa: CAWAGGTIYF; v_gene: TRBV30; d_gene: -; abundance: once; j_gene: TRBJ1-3
CDR3nt: TGTGCCAGCAGCGGTCCTGGAGGGTACACCGGGGAGCTGTTTTTT; CDR3aa: CASSGPGGYTGELFF; v_gene: TRBV14; d_gene: -; abundance: -; j_gene: TRBJ2-2
CDR3nt: TGTGCCAGCAGCCAACTGACAGGAAGCACAGATACGCAGTATTTT; CDR3aa: CASSQLTGSTDTQYF; v_gene: TRBV3-1/TRBV3-2; d_gene: -; abundance: -; j_gene: TRBJ2-3
CDR3nt: TGTGCCAGCAGCGTAGGTGGCGGGAGTGGTTTCGATGAGCAGTTCTTC; CDR3aa: CASSVGGGSGFDEQFF; v_gene: TRBV9; d_gene: TRBD2; abundance: -; j_gene: TRBJ2-1
CDR3nt: TGTGCCACCAGCACCCTCGAACGAGCTAACACTGAAGCTTTCTTT; CDR3aa: CATSTLERANTEAFF; v_gene: TRBV15; d_gene: -; abundance: -; j_gene: TRBJ1-1
CDR3nt: TGTGCCTGGACGCTGCGGACAATCTATAATTCACCCCTCCACTTT; CDR3aa: CAWTLRTIYNSPLHF; v_gene: TRBV30; d_gene: -; abundance: -; j_gene: TRBJ1-6
CDR3nt: TGTGCCAGCAGCGATATCTCAGGAGGGGGCGATGAGCAGTTCTTC; CDR3aa: CASSDISGGGDEQFF; v_gene: TRBV9; d_gene: -; abundance: once; j_gene: TRBJ2-1
CDR3nt: TGTGCCAGTACAGGGACAGCCACTGGAAACACCATATATTTT; CDR3aa: CASTGTATGNTIYF; v_gene: TRBV2; d_gene: TRBD1; abundance: -; j_gene: TRBJ1-3
CDR3nt: TGTGCCAGCAGCGGCCTAGGGGGCGGCGCCCGCACAGATACGCAGTATTTT; CDR3aa: CASSGLGGGARTDTQYF; v_gene: TRBV9; d_gene: TRBD1; abundance: -; j_gene: TRBJ2-3
CDR3nt: TGTGCCAGCACCACTATACCGGGCACTGAAGCTTTCTTT; CDR3aa: CASTTIPGTEAFF; v_gene: TRBV6-6; d_gene: -; abundance: -; j_gene: TRBJ1-1
CDR3nt: TGTGCCAGCAGCCAATGGGCGAGCCGGGGCAAAAACATTCAGTACTTC; CDR3aa: CASSQWASRGKNIQYF; v_gene: TRBV3-1/TRBV3-2; d_gene: -; abundance: -; j_gene: TRBJ2-4
CDR3nt: TGTGCCAGCAGCCAAGGTCTGGGGGGAAGTGGAAACACCATATATTTT; CDR3aa: CASSQGLGGSGNTIYF; v_gene: TRBV3-1/TRBV3-2; d_gene: -; abundance: -; j_gene: TRBJ1-3
CDR3nt: TGCGCCAGCAGCTTGGCTCCGTTGACTAATGAAAAACTGTTTTTT; CDR3aa: CASSLAPLTNEKLFF; v_gene: TRBV5-1; d_gene: -; abundance: -; j_gene: TRBJ1-4
CDR3nt: TGTGCCAGCAGTGGGACAGGGGGCGTCGCCACTGAAGCTTTCTTT; CDR3aa: CASSGTGGVATEAFF; v_gene: TRBV2; d_gene: TRBD1; abundance: -; j_gene: TRBJ1-1
CDR3nt: TGTGCCACCAGTGACCGCTACGGGGGGGCTAGAGGGGAGCTGTTTTTT; CDR3aa: CATSDRYGGARGELFF; v_gene: TRBV24-1; d_gene: TRBD2; abundance: -; j_gene: TRBJ2-2
CDR3nt: TGTGCCAGCAGCTTTTTATATGGCTACACCTTC; CDR3aa: CASSFLYGYTF; v_gene: TRBV5-5; d_gene: -; abundance: -; j_gene: TRBJ1-2
CDR3nt: TGTGCCAGCAGCCAGGGACAGGGGTTCGCTGAAGCTTTCTTT; CDR3aa: CASSQGQGFAEAFF; v_gene: TRBV11-1; d_gene: TRBD1; abundance: once; j_gene: TRBJ1-1
CDR3nt: TGTGCCAGCAGCCGTGCCCGCAGGGGCCAGAACCTTAATTCACCCCTCCACTTT; CDR3aa: CASSRARRGQNLNSPLHF; v_gene: TRBV7-8; d_gene: -; abundance: few; j_gene: TRBJ1-6
CDR3nt: TGTGCCAGCAGCCCAACGGACAGGGCTTTTAAAAACATTCAGTACTTC; CDR3aa: CASSPTDRAFKNIQYF; v_gene: TRBV11-2; d_gene: TRBD1; abundance: -; j_gene: TRBJ2-4
CDR3nt: TGTGCCAGTAGTGGAACAGGGTCCGGGGAGCTGTTTTTT; CDR3aa: CASSGTGSGELFF; v_gene: TRBV19; d_gene: -; abundance: many; j_gene: TRBJ2-2
CDR3nt: TGTGCCAGCAGCGTAGAGTCGACAGGGAACCGTGCTGGGGCCAACGTCCTGACTTTC; CDR3aa: CASSVESTGNRAGANVLTF; v_gene: TRBV9; d_gene: TRBD1; abundance: -; j_gene: TRBJ2-6
CDR3nt: TGTGCCAGCAGTCTGCTTCGGGACACTGAAGCTTTCTTT; CDR3aa: CASSLLRDTEAFF; v_gene: TRBV12-3/TRBV12-4; d_gene: -; abundance: -; j_gene: TRBJ1-1
CDR3nt: TGCAGCGTTGGCGCGGAGACCCAGTACTTC; CDR3aa: CSVGAETQYF; v_gene: TRBV29-1; d_gene: -; abundance: -; j_gene: TRBJ2-5
CDR3nt: TGTGCCAGCAGTGAAACGAGCACCCTCTATAGTGACAGTCATTTT; CDR3aa: CASSETSTLYSDSHF; v_gene: TRBV6-1; d_gene: -; abundance: -; j_gene: TRBJ1-5